This T cell receptor delta chain originates from a study of gammadelta T cells in human blood. Study results and caveats: Microbial exposure appeared to drive polyclonal γδ T cell expansion after birth.

TCRdb called clones anew from the RT-PCR reads with CATT. This table holds some 970 delta-chain clones, around 20% found once. By frequency in the sample, this clone is medium-sized. Antigen: not known. The CDR3 loop spans 18 amino acids. Germline-derived CDR1 and CDR2 are GEAIGNYY and EKD. J was trimmed by 2 bases and V by 3 bases; bases with no gene match: 6. The sequencing sample was made of Vgamma9Vdelta2 gamma-delta T cells from infant blood. The sequence was obtained from a human donor. J is TRDJ3 and V is TRDV2; 10 bases agree with TRDD3. CDR3 in DNA: TGTGCCTGTGACCGACTGGGGGATGGTGCCTGGGACACCCGACAGATGTTTTTC. This translates into CACDRLGDGAWDTRQMFF.